The 3 T cell receptor beta chains given below trace back to one sample, sequenced in a study of PD-1 blockade in classical Hodgkin lymphoma. The protocol was immunoSEQ multiplex PCR, while the TCRdb copy is restricted to in-frame clones and leaves out a portion. Here the sample spans about 24,000 clones, 84% being singletons. There was relapse after autologous stem cell transplantation in every patient, and there was variation in brentuximab vedotin exposure. Negative magnetic selection isolated CD4+ T cells from thawed PBMCs. The specimen was CD4+ T cells from blood, collected at baseline. These TCRs come from a human donor with classical Hodgkin lymphoma.

This rearrangement joins TRBV7-9 to TRBJ1-2; D might be TRBD1 (5 bases). Germline-derived CDR1 and CDR2 are SEHNR and FQNEAQ (reference sequence). This CDR3 is 13 amino acids long. V dropped 6 bases and J dropped 2 bases, with 10 bases sitting between them. CDR3 bases: TGTGCCAGCAGACAGGAGCCCAACTATGGCTACACCTTC. It is translated as CASRQEPNYGYTF.

V gene TRBV28 combines with J gene TRBJ1-4; D may be TRBD1 (6 bases). This CDR3 is 15 amino acids long. CDR1 and CDR2 (germline): MDHEN, SYDVKM. V was trimmed by 4 bases and J by 0 bases, leaving 9 bases between them. The CDR3 here is CASSSGDATNEKLFF. In DNA form, the CDR3 reads TGTGCCAGCAGTTCAGGGGATGCAACTAATGAAAAACTGTTTTTT.

V and J are TRBV5-1 and TRBJ1-1, with a weak D call TRBD1 (5 bases). The CDR3 extends over 14 amino acids. The germline V gene has CDR1 SGHRS and CDR2 YFSETQ. Trimming cost V 2 bases and J 4 bases, with 12 bases left between them. The CDR3 DNA is TGCGCCAGCAGCTTAGAAGGGGTGGGCACTGAAGCTTTCTTT. This gives the protein CASSLEGVGTEAFF.